This T cell receptor beta chain was retrieved from a study of T-cell reconstitution after alpha-beta-depleted transplantation in children. This CDR3 spans 14 amino acids. CDR1 and CDR2 (germline): SGDLS, YYNGEE. V was pared by 0 bases and J by 2 bases, with 8 bases between. This clonotype showed up just a few times. Unique molecular identifiers were incorporated when the TCRbeta library was constructed. Each CDR3 protein is one row after TCRdb ran MiXCR on the PCR reads. The data contain about 540,000 distinct CDR3 sequences, about 18% of them seen just once; the ten biggest clones take up less than 4%.

The source is a human donor who donated a stem cell graft to a child with acute lymphoblastic leukemia. V is TRBV9 and J is TRBJ1-1, with no clear D. The input for sequencing was PBMCs from the stem cell graft donor, taken from the stem cell graft. The CDR3 nucleotides are TGTGCCAGCAGCGTAGTGGAGGCTAACACTGAAGCTTTCTTT. It translates to CASSVVEANTEAFF.